The 23 T cell receptor beta chains reported below all come from one sample, sequenced in a study of blood T cell repertoires in COVID-19. The data were produced by immunoSEQ multiplex PCR, yet TCRdb's version contains in-frame clones alone and is incomplete. The table lists under 350,000 clones, approximately 85% of them singletons. Sequenced input: peripheral blood. These receptors were taken from a woman aged 70 to 79 with acute or convalescent COVID-19.

The chain uses TRBV2 and TRBJ1-2; possible D gene TRBD1, 5 bases. V lost 5 bases and J 0 bases, leaving 10 bases between the germline ends. The CDR3 consists of 14 residues. Germline values: CDR1 SNHLY, CDR2 FYNNEI. CDR3 DNA sequence: TGTGCCAGCAGTTCAGGGCTGGCTAACTATGGCTACACCTTC. It specifies CASSSGLANYGYTF.

This sequence joins TRBV7-8 and TRBJ1-1; no firm D call. Germline CDR1 and CDR2: SGHVS and FQNEAQ. The CDR3 is made up of 16 amino acids. Trimming cost V 5 bases and J 5 bases, with 21 bases left between them. The CDR3 DNA reads as TGTGCCAGCAGCAGGGATTCCCGGGGAAGTAAGACTGAAGCTTTCTTT. It encodes CASSRDSRGSKTEAFF.

V gene TRBV19 combines with J gene TRBJ1-5, with TRBD1 matching 8 bases. CDR3 length: 16 residues. In germline, CDR1 is LNHDA, CDR2 SQIVND (reference sequence). Trimming cost V 4 bases and J 1 base; bases outside gene matches: 6. The DNA for the CDR3 is TGTGCCAGTAGTAGTCCCAGGGGGCTAAGCAATCAGCCCCAGCATTTT. Encoded protein: CASSSPRGLSNQPQHF.

The chain has TRBV19 and TRBJ2-7, with 7 bases fitting TRBD1. In germline, CDR1 is LNHDA, CDR2 SQIVND (reference sequence). The CDR3 covers 11 residues. With 8 bases clipped from V and 4 bases from J, the junction kept 2 bases outside the gene matches. Here the CDR3 DNA reads TGTGCCAGTGGGACAGCATACGAGCAGTACTTC. It translates to CASGTAYEQYF. Using reference TRBV19 and TRBJ2-7 for the parts outside the CDR3, the full variable domain is DGGITQSPKYLFRKEGQNVTLSCEQNLNHDAMYWYRQDPGQGLRLIYYSQIVNDFQKGDIAEGYSVSREKKESFPLTVTSAQKNPTAFYLCASGTAYEQYFGPGTRLTVT.

The chain couples TRBV4-2 to TRBJ2-5; TRBD2 is a possible D gene (5 bases). CDR3 size: 16 residues. Germline values: CDR1 LGHNA, CDR2 YNFKEQ. The V and J ends lost 1 base and 5 bases respectively, with 17 bases between them. The CDR3 reads CASSQGARGRRETQYF. CDR3 DNA sequence: TGTGCCAGCAGCCAAGGCGCCCGCGGCCGGAGGGAGACCCAGTACTTC.

This sequence joins TRBV6-5 and TRBJ1-2; D remains unclear. Germline CDR1 MNHEY, CDR2 SVGAGI. V lost 11 bases and J 0 bases, leaving 13 bases between the germline ends. The CDR3 spans 13 residues. In DNA, the CDR3 is TGTGCCGGCAAAGCGGGTGCTAACTATGGCTACACCTTC. Translated, it gives CAGKAGANYGYTF.

This clone was recorded only once. The chain recombines TRBV15 with TRBJ2-5; 10 bases are shared with TRBD2. The CDR3 length is 13 residues. J was trimmed by 5 bases and V by 3 bases; bases with no gene match: 0. Germline lookup yields CDR1 LNHNV and CDR2 YYDKDF (reference sequence). The CDR3 loop reads CATSRGLAETQYF. The CDR3 nucleotides read TGTGCCACCAGCAGGGGACTAGCGGAGACCCAGTACTTC.

This chain connects TRBV5-1 to TRBJ2-1; 11 nucleotides align to TRBD2. The V gene end was trimmed by 4 bases and the J gene end by 7 bases; junction bases not matched to a gene: 7. Germline V lookup: CDR1 SGHRS, CDR2 YFSETQ. The CDR3 is 15 amino acids. CDR3 sequence (DNA): TGCGCCAGCAGCCGACTAGCGGGGTCCCCTAATGAGCAGTTCTTC. Encoded protein: CASSRLAGSPNEQFF.

The chain links TRBV10-1 to TRBJ1-1, with 7 bases aligning to TRBD1. CDR1 WNHNN and CDR2 SYGVQD come from the germline V gene (reference sequence). With V trimmed by 8 bases and J by 1 base, 4 bases remained unmatched. The CDR3 consists of 13 residues. The CDR3 DNA follows: TGCGCCAGCGCGGGACAGAGGAACACTGAAGCTTTCTTT. This sequence encodes CASAGQRNTEAFF.

The chain carries TRBV6-5 and TRBJ1-5; D remains unclear. Germline V gene lookup returns CDR1 MNHEY and CDR2 SVGAGI. Trimming removed 6 bases from V and 3 bases from J, with 9 bases in between. CDR3 size: 13 residues. The CDR3 protein is CASSPQSNQPQHF. DNA for the CDR3: TGTGCCAGCAGCCCACAATCCAATCAGCCCCAGCATTTT.

The CDR3 bases are TGTGCCAGTAGTATTGGGACAGGGAGTGTTCAGCCCCAGCATTTT. Its translation: CASSIGTGSVQPQHF. The chain combines TRBV19 with TRBJ1-5; 9 nucleotides line up with TRBD1. The V and J ends lost 3 bases and 6 bases, in that order; junction bases with no gene match: 6. Germline V CDR1 and CDR2: LNHDA, SQIVND (reference sequence). This CDR3 is 15 amino acids long.

The V call is TRBV30, the J call TRBJ1-4, with a possible D match to TRBD1 (5 bases). The CDR3 consists of 13 residues. Trimming shortened V by 5 bases and J by 8 bases, and 15 bases separated the two germline ends. Germline V lookup: CDR1 GTSNPN, CDR2 SVGIG (reference sequence). CDR3 DNA sequence: TGTGCCTGGGGGGGGGAGGAGGACGAAAAACTGTTTTTT. Its protein product is CAWGGEEDEKLFF.

Comments on this clone: The junction departs from the called germline gene at one end, perhaps through a read error. This chain uses TRBV6-1 with TRBJ2-7, with D possibly being TRBD1 (6 bases). The CDR3 consists of 16 residues. Germline V lookup: CDR1 MNHNS, CDR2 SASEGT. This CDR3 reads CASSGAWTASYEQGLF. The DNA for the CDR3 is TGTGCCAGCAGTGGGGCCTGGACAGCTTCCTACGAGCAAGGATTGTTC.

Here the CDR3 DNA reads TGTGCCAGCAGCTTAGCCGCGGGGGGGCCGGTAGATACGCAGTATTTT. This codes for CASSLAAGGPVDTQYF. This chain joins TRBV7-9 and TRBJ2-3; 9 nucleotides line up with TRBD2. The CDR3 is made up of 16 amino acids. Germline loops: CDR1 SEHNR, CDR2 FQNEAQ (reference sequence). Trimming removed 0 bases from V and 5 bases from J; junction bases left unmatched: 6.

The J gene is TRBJ1-4, the V gene TRBV18; D unclear. This CDR3 comprises 14 residues. The germline CDR1 and CDR2 sequences are KGHSH and LQKENI. Trimming took 5 bases from V and 6 from J, leaving 13 bases between them. CDR3 amino acids: CASSTRTGDEKLFF. CDR3 in DNA: TGTGCCAGCTCAACGCGGACGGGAGATGAAAAACTGTTTTTT.

The chain couples TRBV6-1 to TRBJ1-2; 9 nucleotides align to TRBD1. The CDR3 is 14 residues long. After removal of 1 base from V and 5 bases from J, the junction contained 2 bases not matched to a gene. From germline, CDR1 is MNHNS and CDR2 SASEGT. Written as DNA, the CDR3 is TGTGCCAGCAGTGAAGGGGGGACAGGGTATGGCTACACCTTC. As protein: CASSEGGTGYGYTF.

The chain uses TRBV3-1 (or the pseudogene TRBV3-2) and TRBJ2-1, with TRBD2 identical over 8 bases. CDR3 length: 16 residues. CDR1 is LGHDT, CDR2 YNNKEL, per germline (reference sequence). The J segment lost 0 bases and the V segment lost 6 bases, leaving 7 bases of the junction unmatched. CDR3 coding DNA: TGTGCCAGCAGTTCGCGGGGGGCGAGCTCCTACAATGAGCAGTTCTTC. Its protein product is CASSSRGASSYNEQFF.

Notes on this clone: The same CDR3 also results from other DNA sequences found in this sample. This rearrangement joins TRBV12-3 or TRBV12-4 to TRBJ1-2; a weak D match, TRBD1 (5 bases). This CDR3 spans 12 amino acids. The V gene lost 8 bases and the J gene lost 7 bases, with 14 bases spanning the gap. The CDR3 DNA is TGTGCCAGCCGGACGCAGGGAGGTGGCTACACCTTC. This gives the protein CASRTQGGGYTF.

Notes on this clone: Other DNA sequences in the sample encode the same CDR3. The CDR3 DNA reads as TGTGCCAGCAGCCTAGGACAGGGTAACTATGGCTACACCTTC. Residues: CASSLGQGNYGYTF. The chain recombines TRBV7-9 with TRBJ1-2; 8 positions match TRBD1. The CDR3 is made up of 14 amino acids. The V gene end was trimmed by 5 bases and the J gene end by 1 base; junction bases not matched to a gene: 3. Germline V gene data show CDR1 as SEHNR and CDR2 as FQNEAQ (reference sequence).

The gene calls are TRBV6-6 and TRBJ1-5; TRBD1 is a possible D gene (5 bases). Germline loops: CDR1 MNHNY, CDR2 SVGAGI (reference sequence). Between the trimmed V and J ends, which lost 0 bases and 7 bases, there was a span of 13 bases. The CDR3 runs 15 residues. This chain's CDR3 is CASSYSSEGRQPQHF. CDR3 in DNA: TGTGCCAGCAGTTACTCGTCGGAGGGGCGACAGCCCCAGCATTTT.

The gene calls are TRBV9 and TRBJ1-1; 9 bases line up with TRBD1. J lost 1 base, V lost 4 bases, and 8 bases had no gene match. Per germline, CDR1 SGDLS and CDR2 YYNGEE. The CDR3 extends over 16 amino acids. The CDR3 protein is CASSQTGGGGNTEAFF. The CDR3 DNA is TGTGCCAGCAGCCAAACAGGGGGCGGCGGGAACACTGAAGCTTTCTTT.

This rearrangement joins TRBV6-1 to TRBJ2-4, with a possible D match to TRBD2 (6 bases). V was cut by 2 bases and J by 2 bases, with 25 bases left in between. This CDR3 is 20 amino acids long. Germline V gene sequence: CDR1 MNHNS, CDR2 SASEGT. CDR3 nucleotides: TGTGCCAGCAGTGAATTTATGGGGAGGCCCCGAGCCCAATCCAAAAACATTCAGTACTTC. Residues: CASSEFMGRPRAQSKNIQYF.

This clone was recorded a few times. The chain recombines TRBV3-1 (or the pseudogene TRBV3-2) with TRBJ1-2, with TRBD1 matching over 7 bases. Germline CDR1 and CDR2: LGHDT and YNNKEL (reference sequence). J lost 7 bases, V lost 4 bases, and 21 bases had no gene match. CDR3 length equals 18 residues. The CDR3 loop is CASSRPSRGGQGGFGYTF. The CDR3 DNA reads TGTGCCAGCAGCCGCCCTTCTCGTGGGGGTCAGGGGGGATTTGGCTACACCTTC.